This T cell receptor beta chain was identified during a study of type 1 regulatory T cells (dated by TCRdb to the early 2020s). Turning to the overall study: The study characterized an in vitro protocol that generated a Tr1-enriched, alloantigen-specific CD4 T cell product named T-allo10. T-allo10 was being evaluated clinically in patients with hematological malignancies who were receiving allogeneic hematopoietic stem cell transplantation.

According to the description, T-allo10 cells that came from the donor were anergic, were specific for host alloantigens, and could carry out alloantigen-specific suppression. Based on its abundance in the sample, this clonotype is medium-sized (0.01 to 0.1%). What this receptor recognizes is not known. Base qualities are not at hand, and no much larger clone is one base apart. Data came from an Illumina MiSeq. Using fastp at Q25 and MiXCR, TCRdb reprocessed the public reads and kept productive beta chains. CDR3 protein duplicates are merged, each entry listing the most common genes and DNA. This sample lists more than 20,000 distinct CDR3 sequences; over 55% were detected once. The ten largest clones take up 11% to 15% of the sample. According to the germline V gene, CDR1 reads SGHTA and CDR2 reads FQGNSA. The CDR3 runs 14 residues from the cysteine to the phenylalanine. The CDR3 DNA has 42 bases and is translated from base 1. V drops 7 bases and J drops 0 bases, leaving 12 bases in between.

The chain employs TRBV7-2 and TRBJ1-1; the D gene is not confidently resolved. The material sequenced was cultured T cells, either the whole culture or a sorted T cell fraction (not recorded which). In the paper's terms, the cell subset or site label means: Tr1-enriched cell product generated in vitro against host alloantigens. This TCR derives from a human donor in good health. The DNA is TGTGCCAGCACCCTCGAGTTATTGAACACTGAAGCTTTCTTT. The encoded protein is CASTLELLNTEAFF. The CDR3 plus the reference TRBV7-2 and TRBJ1-1 genes for the other parts give the full variable domain: GAGVSQSPSNKVTEKGKDVELRCDPISGHTALYWYRQSLGQGLEFLIYFQGNSAPDKSGLPSDRFSAERTGGSVSTLTIQRTQQEDSAVYLCASTLELLNTEAFFGQGTRLTVV.